Listed below are T cell receptor beta chains from one sample, sequenced in a study of Ad26.COV2.S vaccination and SARS-CoV-2 variants. The table came from immunoSEQ multiplex PCR; TCRdb's copy has only in-frame clones and leaves some out. The data hold 300,000 to 450,000 clones, with about 90% observed a single time. The input for sequencing was peripheral blood, taken after recovery from COVID-19. The origin of the receptors is a human donor who had recovered from COVID-19. Both conserved end residues are part of each CDR3. The order of the fields is CDR3 DNA, CDR3 protein, J gene, clone size, V gene, CDR3 length, D gene. The D gene is left open where the match is weak. Size is stated for part of the rows, as once, few or many counts, or as a class when the clone is expanded.

TGTGCCAGCAGTACGGGACAGGGGCTGGGTACGCAGTATTTT | CASSTGQGLGTQYF | TRBJ2-3 | . | TRBV3-1/TRBV3-2 | 14 | TRBD1
TGCGCCAGCAGCCAAGAAACCGGTGAGCAGTTCTTC | CASSQETGEQFF | TRBJ2-1 | . | TRBV4-3 | 12 | .
TGTGCCAGCAGCAAACGAGAGGGCACCCTCCGTTCGGACACTGAAGCTTTCTTT | CASSKREGTLRSDTEAFF | TRBJ1-1 | . | TRBV6-2/TRBV6-3 | 18 | .
TGTGCCAGCAGCCGGGACAGGGCTTATGGCTACACCTTC | CASSRDRAYGYTF | TRBJ1-2 | once | TRBV11-2 | 13 | TRBD1
TGTGCCAGCAGCGTAGGTCCTAGCGGGGGCAGGGTCCACGAGACCCAGTACTTC | CASSVGPSGGRVHETQYF | TRBJ2-5 | . | TRBV9 | 18 | TRBD2
TGTGCCACTTCGGGGGGTCGTGAAAAACTGTTTTTT | CATSGGREKLFF | TRBJ1-4 | . | TRBV28 | 12 | .
TGTGCCAGCAGCACCCGACAGGGCACTGAAGCTTTCTTT | CASSTRQGTEAFF | TRBJ1-1 | . | TRBV7-8 | 13 | TRBD1
TGTGCCAGCAGCAGGATGTCCACCGGGGAGCTGTTTTTT | CASSRMSTGELFF | TRBJ2-2 | . | TRBV7-8 | 13 | .
TGTGCCAGCAGCCAAGATCATCTGAGCGGGGCAACGAACACCGGGGAGCTGTTTTTT | CASSQDHLSGATNTGELFF | TRBJ2-2 | . | TRBV4-2 | 19 | TRBD2
TGTGCCAGCATCCCAACAGGGGGGCTGAACACTGAAGCTTTCTTT | CASIPTGGLNTEAFF | TRBJ1-1 | . | TRBV7-9 | 15 | TRBD1
TGTGCCAGCAGCTTGGGCAGCCCAACTTACGAGCAGTACTTC | CASSLGSPTYEQYF | TRBJ2-7 | few | TRBV11-2 | 14 | .
TGTGCCAGCAGTCAGGGTTGGGGCGGGAGCTCCTACGAGCAGTACTTC | CASSQGWGGSSYEQYF | TRBJ2-7 | . | TRBV2 | 16 | TRBD2
TGTGCCAGCGGTCGGACAGATGGGACTAGTTACAATGAGCAGTTCTTC | CASGRTDGTSYNEQFF | TRBJ2-1 | . | TRBV9 | 16 | TRBD2
TGTGCCAGCAGCCAAGGACGCCAAAACTATGGCTACACCTTC | CASSQGRQNYGYTF | TRBJ1-2 | . | TRBV3-1/TRBV3-2 | 14 | .
TGTGCCAGTAGTGCGACAGGGATCTACGAGCAGTACTTC | CASSATGIYEQYF | TRBJ2-7 | once | TRBV19 | 13 | TRBD1
TGTGCCAGCAGCCGTCAGGGGATGGTCGACGAGCAGTACTTC | CASSRQGMVDEQYF | TRBJ2-7 | . | TRBV6-2/TRBV6-3 | 14 | .
TGTGCCAGTACCATACGGGGGTCGGGTGAAAAACTGTTTTTT | CASTIRGSGEKLFF | TRBJ1-4 | . | TRBV19 | 14 | .
TGTGCCAGTAGTATAGATAGAGGGGAGACCCAGTACTTC | CASSIDRGETQYF | TRBJ2-5 | . | TRBV19 | 13 | .
TGTGCCAGCAGCCCCGCAGCGGGGGTTTCCAACGAGCAGTACTTC | CASSPAAGVSNEQYF | TRBJ2-7 | . | TRBV11-3 | 15 | TRBD2
TGTGCCAGCAGCTTAGGGGGCGGCTCTGGAAACACCATATATTTT | CASSLGGGSGNTIYF | TRBJ1-3 | . | TRBV11-3 | 15 | .
TGTGCCAGCAGTGGCGGTTTAAAGGGACGCACTGAAGCTTTCTTT | CASSGGLKGRTEAFF | TRBJ1-1 | . | TRBV25-1 | 15 | .
TGTGCCAGCAGCTTAATGGGGGGCGCGGGAGGAGGCTACACCTTC | CASSLMGGAGGGYTF | TRBJ1-2 | . | TRBV7-9 | 15 | .
TGTGCCAGCAGCCAGGCGCCATTACCCCTCCACTTT | CASSQAPLPLHF | TRBJ1-6 | . | TRBV14 | 12 | .
TGTGCCAGCAGTCTAGGGGGTGTCGGGGAGCTGTTTTTT | CASSLGGVGELFF | TRBJ2-2 | . | TRBV9 | 13 | .
TGCGCCTCTTCTGCAGGGGCGGATACTGAAGCTTTCTTT | CASSAGADTEAFF | TRBJ1-1 | . | TRBV5-1 | 13 | .
TGCGCCAGCAGCCAAGATCCTGCAGATTTTGCAACTAATGAAAAACTGTTTTTT | CASSQDPADFATNEKLFF | TRBJ1-4 | . | TRBV4-1 | 18 | .
TGTGCCAGCAGCCCCGGGACAGAAAACACTGAAGCTTTCTTT | CASSPGTENTEAFF | TRBJ1-1 | . | TRBV7-9 | 14 | TRBD1
TGTGCCAGCGGGGGGACAGGGGGCTACGAGCAGTACTTC | CASGGTGGYEQYF | TRBJ2-7 | . | TRBV6-5 | 13 | TRBD1
TGTGCCAGCAGTTTCCAGGGGTGGGAGCAGTACTTC | CASSFQGWEQYF | TRBJ2-7 | . | TRBV6-6 | 12 | .
TGTGCCAGCAGCCAAGAAGGAGGGGTGGCCCAGTACTTC | CASSQEGGVAQYF | TRBJ2-5 | . | TRBV4-2 | 13 | .
TGCGCCAGCAGCTTGGAAGGCAGGGGGCGCGGAAACACCATATATTTT | CASSLEGRGRGNTIYF | TRBJ1-3 | . | TRBV5-1 | 16 | TRBD1
TGTGCCAGCAGCTTATTTGGGTCCGGTGAAGCTTTCTTT | CASSLFGSGEAFF | TRBJ1-1 | . | TRBV11-3 | 13 | .
TGTGCCAGCAGTCAGGAGGACAGGGAACAGTACTTC | CASSQEDREQYF | TRBJ2-7 | few | TRBV12-3/TRBV12-4 | 12 | TRBD1
TGTGCCAGCAGCTTAAAGGCAAGCCTCCACTTT | CASSLKASLHF | TRBJ1-6 | . | TRBV7-9 | 11 | .
TGTGCCACCAGCTGGACAGGGTACCCCACAGATACGCAGTATTTT | CATSWTGYPTDTQYF | TRBJ2-3 | . | TRBV15 | 15 | TRBD1
TGTGCCAGCAGCCCCAGGGGAAGGAGCTCCTATGGCTACACCTTC | CASSPRGRSSYGYTF | TRBJ1-2 | . | TRBV11-2 | 15 | .
TGTGCCAGCAGTTACTCGACTAGCGGGGGGATCCAAGAGACCCAGTACTTC | CASSYSTSGGIQETQYF | TRBJ2-5 | . | TRBV6-2/TRBV6-3 | 17 | TRBD2
TGCAGTGCTAGTAGGGTTACTAATGAAAAACTGTTTTTT | CSASRVTNEKLFF | TRBJ1-4 | . | TRBV20-1 | 13 | .
TGTGCCAGCAGTTTGCGGACAGGGTGGTATGAAAAACTGTTTTTT | CASSLRTGWYEKLFF | TRBJ1-4 | . | TRBV27 | 15 | TRBD1
TGTGCCAGCACCGGGGATTATAGCGAGCAGTACTTC | CASTGDYSEQYF | TRBJ2-7 | . | TRBV12-3/TRBV12-4 | 12 | .
TGTGCCAGCAGTTTGGGACGGCCCTATGGCTACACCTTC | CASSLGRPYGYTF | TRBJ1-2 | . | TRBV27 | 13 | .
TGTGCCAGCAGCTCGAGGGCCGCCGGGACTCCCTACGAGCAGTACTTC | CASSSRAAGTPYEQYF | TRBJ2-7 | . | TRBV13 | 16 | .
TGTGCCAGCAGCCCCCAGTGGCGGGGGGGCCTGGGGGCGAACATTCAGTACTTC | CASSPQWRGGLGANIQYF | TRBJ2-4 | . | TRBV9 | 18 | TRBD2
TGTGCCAGCAGACATGGACGGTACAATGAGCAGTTCTTC | CASRHGRYNEQFF | TRBJ2-1 | . | TRBV6-5 | 13 | .
TGTGCCAGCACCTCCCCGAGGGCTGGAAACACCATATATTTT | CASTSPRAGNTIYF | TRBJ1-3 | . | TRBV13 | 14 | .
TGTGCCAGCAGCTTAGCTGAGGGGCAAGCCCAGCATTTT | CASSLAEGQAQHF | TRBJ1-5 | . | TRBV7-2 | 13 | .
TGCAGCGCACGGTGGTGGGATACGCAGTATTTT | CSARWWDTQYF | TRBJ2-3 | . | TRBV29-1 | 11 | .
TGTGCCAGCACCCTTGAATCGGGCGGTCGCTATGGCTACACCTTC | CASTLESGGRYGYTF | TRBJ1-2 | . | TRBV6-5 | 15 | .
TGTGCCAGCAGCACCCGGACAGGGGGCCGACTATATGGCTACACCTTC | CASSTRTGGRLYGYTF | TRBJ1-2 | . | TRBV13 | 16 | TRBD1
TGTGCCAGCAGCCCCCCAAGAGCGGGGGGCGAGCAGTACTTC | CASSPPRAGGEQYF | TRBJ2-7 | . | TRBV6-6 | 14 | TRBD2
TGTGCCAGCAGCCCCGGACGGCTCTATGGCTACACCTTC | CASSPGRLYGYTF | TRBJ1-2 | . | TRBV12-3/TRBV12-4 | 13 | .
TGCGCCAGCAGCACAGGGTCGGTTAAGGTGGACACTGAAGCTTTCTTT | CASSTGSVKVDTEAFF | TRBJ1-1 | . | TRBV5-1 | 16 | .
TGTGCTAGTGGTTTGGTACTCAAGCGGGGGTGGACTGAAGCTTTCTTT | CASGLVLKRGWTEAFF | TRBJ1-1 | . | TRBV12-5 | 16 | .
TGTGCCAGCAGCCCCGGTCCAGGCGGGGGGGGAATAGATACGCAGTATTTT | CASSPGPGGGGIDTQYF | TRBJ2-3 | . | TRBV7-9 | 17 | TRBD2
TGCGCCAGCAGCCAAGTCGCGGACGGTAATCAGCCCCAGCATTTT | CASSQVADGNQPQHF | TRBJ1-5 | once | TRBV4-3 | 15 | .
TGTGCCAGCAGCTTAAACAACCTGGGCACAGATACGCAGTATTTT | CASSLNNLGTDTQYF | TRBJ2-3 | . | TRBV7-2 | 15 | .
TGTGCCAGCAGCTTCAGGGGGGGGAATCAGCCCCAGCATTTT | CASSFRGGNQPQHF | TRBJ1-5 | . | TRBV7-2 | 14 | TRBD1